Following are 20 T cell receptor beta chains from one sample sequenced in a study of T cell clones after liver transplantation. The data were produced by immunoSEQ multiplex PCR, yet TCRdb's version contains in-frame clones alone and is incomplete. In the table there are about 99,000 clones, roughly 80% of which are singletons. Sequences were derived from CD4+ T cells from blood, sampled before liver transplant. The receptors were sampled from a human donor who received a liver transplant.

J is TRBJ2-3 and V is TRBV29-1; possibly TRBD1 or TRBD2 for D (5 bases each). With 7 bases removed from V and 2 bases from J, the gap between germline ends came to 19 bases. CDR3 size: 15 residues. Germline CDR1 reads SQVTM; CDR2 reads ANQGSEA. CDR3 sequence (DNA): TGCAGCGCCCTGTCGGGGACCTACCCCACAGATACGCAGTATTTT. Its translation is CSALSGTYPTDTQYF.

Written as DNA, the CDR3 is TGTGCCAGCAGCCAAGGGGGACGGGACACTGAAGCTTTCTTT. This sequence encodes CASSQGGRDTEAFF. The chain uses TRBV5-4 and TRBJ1-1; D is possibly TRBD1 (6 bases). The V gene's germline CDR1 is SGHNT and CDR2 YYREEE (reference sequence). This CDR3 has 14 amino acids. Trimming pared 4 bases from V and 3 bases from J, leaving 13 bases between.

The chain recombines TRBV19 with TRBJ1-5; the D gene is possibly TRBD1 (5 bases). V was shortened by 7 bases and J by 9 bases, with 22 bases between the two germline ends. This CDR3 contains 15 residues. Germline V gene sequence: CDR1 LNHDA, CDR2 SQIVND (reference sequence). CDR3 nucleotides: TGTGCCAGTAATGGCCCTTGGCAGGGCGGGGGGCCCCAGCATTTT. Translation: CASNGPWQGGGPQHF. Complete variable domain (other parts from reference TRBV19 and TRBJ1-5): DGGITQSPKYLFRKEGQNVTLSCEQNLNHDAMYWYRQDPGQGLRLIYYSQIVNDFQKGDIAEGYSVSREKKESFPLTVTSAQKNPTAFYLCASNGPWQGGGPQHFGDGTRLSIL.

The rearrangement uses TRBV15 and TRBJ1-1, with TRBD1 as a possible D gene (6 bases). Germline values: CDR1 LNHNV, CDR2 YYDKDF (reference sequence). V shed 8 bases and J shed 0 bases, with 19 bases lying between them. The CDR3 spans 16 residues. The CDR3 DNA reads TGTGCCACCTTACCTGCCCAGGGGTCCATGAACACTGAAGCTTTCTTT. Encoded protein: CATLPAQGSMNTEAFF.

The table lists this clone with a count of one. This chain links TRBV5-1 with TRBJ1-2; TRBD1 might be the D (6 bases). Germline CDR1 reads SGHRS; CDR2 reads YFSETQ. This CDR3 comprises 15 residues. The germline V and J ends were trimmed by 0 bases and 3 bases, with 12 bases remaining between them. The CDR3 spells CASSLAAGEYYGYTF. The CDR3 DNA reads TGCGCCAGCAGCTTGGCGGCAGGGGAATACTATGGCTACACCTTC. The entire variable domain, with the rest obtained from reference TRBV5-1 and TRBJ1-2, is as follows: KAGVTQTPRYLIKTRGQQVTLSCSPISGHRSVSWYQQTPGQGLQFLFEYFSETQRNKGNFPGRFSGRQFSNSRSEMNVSTLELGDSALYLCASSLAAGEYYGYTFGSGTRLTVV.

The chain has TRBV6-1 and TRBJ1-2, with D hard to call. The germline V gene encodes CDR1 MNHNS and CDR2 SASEGT. The CDR3 loop spans 12 amino acids. The germline V and J ends were trimmed by 7 bases and 4 bases, with 10 bases remaining between them. The CDR3 loop reads CASNTASYGYTF. The CDR3 DNA reads TGTGCCAGCAATACCGCCAGCTATGGCTACACCTTC.

This chain uses TRBV6-5 with TRBJ2-7; D is ambiguous. Trimming took off 3 bases at V and 11 bases at J, with 11 bases between the two ends. Germline CDR1 and CDR2: MNHEY and SVGAGI. The CDR3 is made up of 11 amino acids. CDR3 residues: CASSYSRGKYF. As DNA, the CDR3 is TGTGCCAGCAGTTATTCAAGAGGCAAGTACTTC.

This rearrangement joins TRBV7-9 to TRBJ1-2; D is unclear. CDR3 size: 15 residues. Deletions cut 3 bases from V and 2 bases from J, with 13 bases between. The germline V gene encodes CDR1 SEHNR and CDR2 FQNEAQ (reference sequence). The DNA for the CDR3 is TGTGCCAGCAGCTTCGTAACAGATCGGAACTATGGCTACACCTTC. Translated: CASSFVTDRNYGYTF.

The genes are TRBV19 and TRBJ1-5, with unresolved D. This CDR3 has 16 residues. The V gene lost 7 bases and the J gene lost 3 bases, with 19 bases spanning the gap. The germline gives CDR1 LNHDA, CDR2 SQIVND (reference sequence). In nucleotides, the CDR3 is TGTGCCAGTACGGTGGATGAGAGGCAGGTCAATCAGCCCCAGCATTTT. Its translation is CASTVDERQVNQPQHF.

The sample holds one count of this clone. The chain carries TRBV9 and TRBJ2-5; 7 bases map to TRBD1. V dropped 3 bases and J dropped 1; count of bases not matched to a gene: 6. Germline V gives CDR1 SGDLS, CDR2 YYNGEE. The CDR3 runs 15 residues. In DNA form, the CDR3 reads TGTGCCAGCAGCGCCTTACAGGGGACCCAAGAGACCCAGTACTTC. Encoded protein: CASSALQGTQETQYF.

CDR3 sequence: CASSEAGATTNEKLFF. DNA for the CDR3: TGTGCCAGCAGTGAAGCAGGGGCCACAACTAATGAAAAACTGTTTTTT. The chain combines TRBV6-1 with TRBJ1-4; tentatively, D is TRBD1 (5 bases). Trimming cost V 0 bases and J 0 bases, with 8 bases left between them. Germline V CDR1 and CDR2: MNHNS, SASEGT. This CDR3 has 16 residues.

The V gene is TRBV2, the J gene TRBJ2-7; the match to TRBD2 covers 8 bases. J was trimmed by 3 bases and V by 6 bases; bases with no gene match: 10. Germline-derived CDR1 and CDR2 are SNHLY and FYNNEI. The CDR3 is 15 amino acids. The CDR3 nucleotides read TGTGCCAGCAGCGCTCGGGGGGGAGGCTTCTACGAGCAGTACTTC. The encoded protein is CASSARGGGFYEQYF.

The V call is TRBV7-2, the J call TRBJ2-5; 9 nucleotides line up with TRBD2. Germline V lookup: CDR1 SGHTA, CDR2 FQGNSA. This CDR3 spans 16 amino acids. The V segment lost 5 bases and the J segment 2 bases; nucleotides outside the gene matches: 9. The CDR3 DNA sequence: TGTGCCAGCAGCCCATGGACTAGCGCCTCGCAAGAGACCCAGTACTTC. Its protein is CASSPWTSASQETQYF.

V usage is TRBV5-5 and J usage is TRBJ1-5; perhaps TRBD1 as D (5 bases). Trimming pared 4 bases from V and 2 bases from J, leaving 10 bases between. This CDR3 contains 14 residues. Germline assignment: CDR1 SGHKS and CDR2 YYEKEE (reference sequence). The CDR3 DNA is TGTGCCAGCAGCCAGGGTGTGGGCAATCAGCCCCAGCATTTT. Translating it yields CASSQGVGNQPQHF.

The chain couples TRBV25-1 to TRBJ1-1; D is undetermined. The CDR3 has 12 residues. The V end lost 2 bases, the J end lost 4 bases, and 5 bases lay between the germline ends. Looked up from germline, CDR1 is MGHDK and CDR2 is SYGVNS. DNA for the CDR3: TGTGCCAGCAGTGAAGGGCGCACTGAAGCTTTCTTT. This codes for CASSEGRTEAFF.

The chain couples TRBV4-2 to TRBJ2-7; 9 positions agree with TRBD2. In germline, CDR1 is LGHNA, CDR2 YNFKEQ. V lost 0 bases and J lost 2; bases outside the gene matches: 14. The CDR3 has 19 residues. DNA of the CDR3: TGTGCCAGCAGCCAAGATTTGTTTCGGAGCGGGGGGACGACCTACGAGCAGTACTTC. It specifies CASSQDLFRSGGTTYEQYF.

The chain employs TRBV5-1 and TRBJ1-2, with D possibly TRBD1 on 5 matching bases. The V end lost 0 bases, the J end lost 4 bases, and 10 bases lay between the germline ends. This CDR3 contains 14 residues. Germline CDR1 reads SGHRS; CDR2 reads YFSETQ. DNA of the CDR3: TGCGCCAGCAGCTTGGGTCGGGACCTCTATGGCTACACCTTC. This codes for CASSLGRDLYGYTF.

The chain couples TRBV4-2 to TRBJ1-5; TRBD1 matches at 7 bases. The CDR3 extends over 20 amino acids. CDR1 is LGHNA, CDR2 YNFKEQ, per germline. J lost 0 bases, V lost 1 base, and 15 bases had no gene match. The CDR3 sequence: CASSQVGDRGPHYSNQPQHF. CDR3 sequence (DNA): TGTGCCAGCAGCCAAGTTGGGGACAGAGGACCCCATTATAGCAATCAGCCCCAGCATTTT.

This chain connects TRBV4-2 to TRBJ2-5; D uncertain. Germline loops: CDR1 LGHNA, CDR2 YNFKEQ. The ends were cut back, 1 base at V and 4 bases at J, with 16 bases in the middle. The CDR3 spans 16 residues. The CDR3: CASSQVSSGTGETQYF. In DNA, the CDR3 is TGTGCCAGCAGCCAAGTTTCATCCGGAACGGGAGAGACCCAGTACTTC.

CDR3 bases: TGTGCCAGTAGTATTTGGACAGGGGGCCGAGATACGCAGTATTTT. Translation gives CASSIWTGGRDTQYF. The chain links TRBV19 to TRBJ2-3; TRBD1 matches 11 bases. This CDR3 has 15 amino acids. Germline V lookup: CDR1 LNHDA, CDR2 SQIVND (reference sequence). The junction had 4 bases not matched to a gene; V was cut back by 3 bases and J by 5 bases.